The T cell receptor (beta chain) described here comes from a study of CD4 and CD8 cells across lung adenocarcinoma regions (dated 2018 in TCRdb). For context, the study as a whole: The study examined intratumor heterogeneity of the T cell receptor repertoire by comparing tumor centers with tumor margins.

Reading the germline V gene gives CDR1 MGHDK and CDR2 SYGVNS. Measured from the cysteine to the phenylalanine, the CDR3 is 15 residues long. The kept DNA is CDR3 alone, 45 bases in frame from the first base. Points on this clonotype: The antigen it recognizes is unknown. At one of its ends the junction is not consistent with the germline gene, which may arise from a read error.

The donors were patients who had localized lung adenocarcinoma, which is a subtype of non-small cell lung cancer. These samples came from the centers of localized lung adenocarcinomas. For TCR repertoire analysis, CD4+ T cells from tumor tissue were profiled separately from CD8+ T cells. To prepare the library, PCR was applied. The run used a HiSeq X Ten. TCRdb itself trimmed the public reads at Q25 with fastp, ran MiXCR and retained productive beta chains. Records with the same CDR3 protein are collapsed into one entry carrying the most frequent genes and DNA. This sample gives 3,000 to 4,000 distinct CDR3 sequences in total; roughly three fifths of them show up just once. 33% of the sample rests with the top ten.

This receptor chain uses TRBV25-1 and TRBJ2-5, with 8 central nucleotides matching TRBD2. This TCR was sampled from a female donor with lung adenocarcinoma. The CD4 and CD8 labels of this study may be unreliable. Sample: CD4+ T cells from the center of a lung tumor. The intended sense of this specimen's cell subset or site label: tumor center region. The bases are TGTGCCGGCAGTCCCGGGGGGGGTGACGAAGAGACCCAGTACTTC. This gives the protein CAGSPGGGDEETQYF.